Sequencing of this T cell receptor (beta chain) was carried out in a study of blood T cell repertoires in COVID-19. Study as a whole: The cDNA or gDNA used as material had been derived from T cells, B-cell-depleted T cells, or PBMCs.

Using immunoSEQ multiplex PCR, the repertoire was profiled, and TCRdb retains in-frame clones only, with some absent. Among 250,000 to 400,000 clones listed, around 87% were seen once. As to this clone: A much more abundant neighbour one base away suggests this may be a read error.

Participants spanned ages about 18 to 90 years and resided in 24 US areas. Cohort assignment relied on participant-reported clinical history. This TCR derives from a woman in her 30s who had recovered from COVID-19. The material sequenced was PBMCs or T cells enriched from blood (not recorded which).

CDR3 sequence: CASSLRGNTEAFF. DNA of the CDR3: TGTGCCAGCAGCTTACGGGGGAACACTGAAGCTTTCTTT. The chain couples TRBV7-2 to TRBJ1-1, with D uncertain. Germline V gene sequence: CDR1 SGHTA, CDR2 FQGNSA. This CDR3 is built from 13 residues. Trimming left V 2 bases short and J 1 base short, with 5 bases between.